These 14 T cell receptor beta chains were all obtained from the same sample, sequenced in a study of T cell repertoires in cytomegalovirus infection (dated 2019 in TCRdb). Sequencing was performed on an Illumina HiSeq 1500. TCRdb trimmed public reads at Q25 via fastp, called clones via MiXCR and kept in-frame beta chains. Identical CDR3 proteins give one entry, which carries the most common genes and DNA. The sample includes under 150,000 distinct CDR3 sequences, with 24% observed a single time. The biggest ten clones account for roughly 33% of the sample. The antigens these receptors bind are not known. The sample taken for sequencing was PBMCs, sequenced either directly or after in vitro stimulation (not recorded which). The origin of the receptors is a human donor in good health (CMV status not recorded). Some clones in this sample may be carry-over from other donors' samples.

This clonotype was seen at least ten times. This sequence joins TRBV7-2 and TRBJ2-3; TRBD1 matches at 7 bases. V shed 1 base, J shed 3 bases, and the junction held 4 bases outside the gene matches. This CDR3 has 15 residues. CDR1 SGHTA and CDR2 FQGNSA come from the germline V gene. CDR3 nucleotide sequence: TGTGCCAGCAGCTTAGATGGCAGGGGGACAGATACGCAGTATTTT. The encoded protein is CASSLDGRGTDTQYF.

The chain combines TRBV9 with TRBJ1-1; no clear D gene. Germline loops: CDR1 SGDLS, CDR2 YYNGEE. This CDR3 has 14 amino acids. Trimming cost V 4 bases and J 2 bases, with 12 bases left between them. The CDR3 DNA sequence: TGTGCCAGCAGCCCACAGCCAACCAACACTGAAGCTTTCTTT. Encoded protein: CASSPQPTNTEAFF.

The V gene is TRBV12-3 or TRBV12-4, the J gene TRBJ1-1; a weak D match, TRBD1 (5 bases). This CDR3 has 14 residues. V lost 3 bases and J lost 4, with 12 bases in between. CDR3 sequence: CASSLGGAATEAFF. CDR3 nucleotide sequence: TGTGCCAGCAGTTTGGGTGGGGCTGCCACTGAAGCTTTCTTT.

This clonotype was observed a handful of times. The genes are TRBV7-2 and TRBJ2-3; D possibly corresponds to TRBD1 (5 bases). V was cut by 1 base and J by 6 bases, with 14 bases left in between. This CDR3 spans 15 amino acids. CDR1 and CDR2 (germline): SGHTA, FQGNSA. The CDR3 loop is CASSLVEQDTDTQYF. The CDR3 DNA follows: TGTGCCAGCAGCTTAGTAGAACAGGACACCGATACGCAGTATTTT.

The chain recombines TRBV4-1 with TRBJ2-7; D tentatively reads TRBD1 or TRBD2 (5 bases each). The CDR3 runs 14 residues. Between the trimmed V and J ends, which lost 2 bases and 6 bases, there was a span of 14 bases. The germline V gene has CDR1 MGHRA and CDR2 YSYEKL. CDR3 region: CASSQQGAVGEQYF. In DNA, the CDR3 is TGCGCCAGCAGCCAACAGGGAGCGGTGGGCGAGCAGTACTTC.

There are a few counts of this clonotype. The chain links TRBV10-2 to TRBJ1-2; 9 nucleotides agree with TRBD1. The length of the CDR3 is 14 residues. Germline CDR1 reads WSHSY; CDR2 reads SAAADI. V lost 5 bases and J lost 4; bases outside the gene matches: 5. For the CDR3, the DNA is TGCGCCAGCAGTATGGGACAGGGAGGCTATGGCTACACCTTC. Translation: CASSMGQGGYGYTF.

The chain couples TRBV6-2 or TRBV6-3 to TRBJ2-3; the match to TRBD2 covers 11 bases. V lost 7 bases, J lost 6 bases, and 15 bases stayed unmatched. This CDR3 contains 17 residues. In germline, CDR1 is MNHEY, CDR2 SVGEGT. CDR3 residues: CASTPRWGTSGSDTQYF. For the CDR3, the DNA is TGTGCCAGCACTCCCCGATGGGGGACTAGCGGCTCGGATACGCAGTATTTT.

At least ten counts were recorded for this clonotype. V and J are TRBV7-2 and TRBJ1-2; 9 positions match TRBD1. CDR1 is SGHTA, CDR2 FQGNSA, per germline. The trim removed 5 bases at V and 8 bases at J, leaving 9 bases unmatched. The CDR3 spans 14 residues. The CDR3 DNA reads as TGTGCCAGCAGCCCGTACAGGACAGGGGACGGCTACACCTTC. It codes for CASSPYRTGDGYTF.

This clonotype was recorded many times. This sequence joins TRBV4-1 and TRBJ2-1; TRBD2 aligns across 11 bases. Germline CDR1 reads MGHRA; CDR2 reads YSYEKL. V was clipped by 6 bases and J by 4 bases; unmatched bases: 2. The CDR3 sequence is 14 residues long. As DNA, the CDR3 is TGCGCCAGCAGTGGGACTAGCGGATACAATGAGCAGTTCTTC. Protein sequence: CASSGTSGYNEQFF.

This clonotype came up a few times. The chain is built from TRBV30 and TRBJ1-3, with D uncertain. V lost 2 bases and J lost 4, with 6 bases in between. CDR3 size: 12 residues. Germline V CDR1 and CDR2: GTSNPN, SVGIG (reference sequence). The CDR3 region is CAWSIEGNTIYF. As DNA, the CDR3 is TGTGCCTGGAGTATAGAAGGAAACACCATATATTTT.

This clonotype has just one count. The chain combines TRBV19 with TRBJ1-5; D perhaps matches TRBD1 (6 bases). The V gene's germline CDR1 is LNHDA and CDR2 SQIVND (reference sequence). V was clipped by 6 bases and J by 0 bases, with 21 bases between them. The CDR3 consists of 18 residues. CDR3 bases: TGTGCCAGTAGCCCTCAGGGGTCGGGACATTATAGCAATCAGCCCCAGCATTTT. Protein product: CASSPQGSGHYSNQPQHF.

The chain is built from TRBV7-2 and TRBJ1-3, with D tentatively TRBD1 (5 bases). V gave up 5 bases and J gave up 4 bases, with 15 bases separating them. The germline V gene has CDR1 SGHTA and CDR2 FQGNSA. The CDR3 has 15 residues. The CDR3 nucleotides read TGTGCCAGCAGCGTGACAGTGCGGGGGGGAAACACCATATATTTT. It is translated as CASSVTVRGGNTIYF.

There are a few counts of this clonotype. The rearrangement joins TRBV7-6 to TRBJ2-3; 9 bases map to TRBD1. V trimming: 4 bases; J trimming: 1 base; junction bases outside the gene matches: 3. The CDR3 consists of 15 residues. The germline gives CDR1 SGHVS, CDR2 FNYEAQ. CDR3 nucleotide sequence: TGTGCCAGCAGCTCCCGGGACAGGGGCACAGATACGCAGTATTTT. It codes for CASSSRDRGTDTQYF.

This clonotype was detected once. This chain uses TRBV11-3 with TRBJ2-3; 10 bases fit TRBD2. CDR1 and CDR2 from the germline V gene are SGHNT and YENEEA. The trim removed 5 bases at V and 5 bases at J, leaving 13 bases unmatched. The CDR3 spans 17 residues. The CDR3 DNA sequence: TGTGCCAGCAGCCTAAGTTGGGAGCGGGAGGGTGGAGATACGCAGTATTTT. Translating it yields CASSLSWEREGGDTQYF. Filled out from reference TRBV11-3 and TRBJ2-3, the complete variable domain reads EAGVVQSPRYKIIEKKQPVAFWCNPISGHNTLYWYLQNLGQGPELLIRYENEEAVDDSQLPKDRFSAERLKGVDSTLKIQPAELGDSAVYLCASSLSWEREGGDTQYFGPGTRLTVL.